This T cell receptor (beta chain) was retrieved from a study of blood T cell repertoires in COVID-19. Whole-study context: Sources were T cells, B-cell-depleted T cells, or PBMCs; the material itself was cDNA or gDNA.

The data were produced by immunoSEQ multiplex PCR, yet TCRdb's version contains in-frame clones alone and is incomplete. Among under 250,000 clones listed, roughly 85% were seen once. This CDR3 is 16 amino acids long. V lost 4 bases and J 4 bases, leaving 21 bases between the germline ends. The germline CDR1 and CDR2 sequences are SGHNT and YYREEE (reference sequence). The V call is TRBV5-4, the J call TRBJ2-7; maybe TRBD1 (7 bases). This sequence was found in a woman younger than 35 with acute or convalescent COVID-19. Sequences were obtained from peripheral blood. CDR3 protein: CASSPWRGTASYEQYF. DNA of the CDR3: TGTGCCAGCAGCCCGTGGAGGGGGACAGCCAGTTACGAGCAGTACTTC.